This T cell receptor (beta chain) was retrieved from a study of cytomegalovirus exposure and HLA in healthy donors. In the PCR, 60 Vbeta and 13 Jbeta primers were used. The table came from immunoSEQ multiplex PCR; TCRdb's copy has only in-frame clones and leaves some out. The sample carries about 170,000 clones, around 80% recorded once. Comments on this clone: Its antigen is undetermined.

Study results and limitations: In vitro testing confirmed a few CMV-associated chains as specific for CMV antigens. According to reports, the classifier identified cytomegalovirus status with high specificity and sensitivity.

The CDR3 is 18 amino acids. Germline values: CDR1 MGHDK, CDR2 SYGVNS. Trimming cost V 3 bases and J 3 bases; bases outside gene matches: 12. Sequenced: PBMCs. The genes are TRBV25-1 and TRBJ2-1; 9 nucleotides match TRBD2. The TCR was taken from a male donor in good health and CMV-seronegative. DNA for the CDR3: TGTGCCAGCAGTGATCCTAGCGGGGCTGGTCGAAGCTACAATGAGCAGTTCTTC. Translation: CASSDPSGAGRSYNEQFF.